Listed below are T cell receptor beta chains from one sample, sequenced in a study of blood T cell repertoires in COVID-19. Sequencing was performed with immunoSEQ multiplex PCR; in TCRdb, only in-frame clones are kept and a portion is missing. The sample consists of a few hundred thousand clones, around 80% of them appearing once. The sequenced material came from peripheral blood. These TCRs come from a woman between 35 and 50 years old who had recovered from COVID-19. Each CDR3 is given with its conserved first and last residue. Where a row states a size, it is once, few, many or the class of an expanded clone; other rows omit it.

V: TRBV7-2
size: -
CDR3: CASSFPGTGAFMQYF

V: TRBV2
size: -
CDR3: CASGLSGASTSPLHF

V: TRBV9
size: -
CDR3: CASSVSLAGEVDGEQFF

V: TRBV7-2
size: -
CDR3: CASSKTTGFEAFF

V: TRBV7-2
size: once
CDR3: CASSLRAYQETQYF

V: TRBV9
size: once
CDR3: CASSVGRGFDNEQFF

V: TRBV30
size: -
CDR3: CAWSPGQGAGGNTIYF

V: TRBV9
size: -
CDR3: CASSVGSGLEQFF

V: TRBV2
size: -
CDR3: CASQTRGQGAYNEQFF

V: TRBV5-1
size: few
CDR3: CASSAGTATNEQFF

V: TRBV28
size: -
CDR3: CASVESGGENNEQFF

V: TRBV27
size: -
CDR3: CASSLLGTLDVPQHF

V: TRBV4-3
size: -
CDR3: CASSQDLNREYYGYTF

V: TRBV30
size: -
CDR3: CAWGRQGIDSPLHF

V: TRBV2
size: few
CDR3: CASSESRAAAGGF

V: TRBV5-5
size: -
CDR3: CASSLGAYNEQFF

V: TRBV10-1
size: many
CDR3: CASSVPGGGSYNSPLHF

V: TRBV15
size: once
CDR3: CATSRLADSYNEQFF

V: TRBV3-1/TRBV3-2
size: -
CDR3: CASSQAPIRLATDTQYF

V: TRBV18
size: -
CDR3: CASSLDRDTEAFF

V: TRBV19
size: -
CDR3: CASSLLGVGGAGSGNTIYF

V: TRBV7-9
size: -
CDR3: CASSSGVENYGYTF

V: TRBV12-3/TRBV12-4
size: -
CDR3: CASSPPAGNEAFF

V: TRBV4-3
size: -
CDR3: CASSQDRGQPQHF

V: TRBV6-6
size: -
CDR3: CASSTSTGNYGYTF

V: TRBV27
size: once
CDR3: CASSLLFRANTEAFF

V: TRBV7-9
size: -
CDR3: CASSLQGLSSGANVLTF

V: TRBV11-2
size: -
CDR3: CASSLDIGYGVDTIYF

V: TRBV2
size: -
CDR3: CASSGGQYKETQYF

V: TRBV7-2
size: -
CDR3: CASSQESGRNQPQHF

V: TRBV6-5
size: -
CDR3: CASSSQGFTNEKLFF